This paragraph covers one T cell receptor (beta chain) sequence. Its target is unknown. The CDR3 has 14 amino acids. The germline V gene has CDR1 SQVTM and CDR2 ANQGSEA. V was clipped by 6 bases and J by 8 bases; unmatched bases: 16. The assay was run at deep level. The data were produced by immunoSEQ multiplex PCR, yet TCRdb's version contains in-frame clones alone and is incomplete. The sample records millions of clones, over 85% being singletons. This sample is part of a study of shared clonotypes between healthy human individuals. General study points: The sharing of about 5.3% of naive CD4 clonotypes was seen across a handful of donors. Clonotype sharing among donors was thought likely to change with sequencing depth.

The TCR was taken from a man aged 18-30 years in good health. This chain joins TRBV29-1 and TRBJ2-7; TRBD1 aligns across 7 bases. The sample consisted of naive CD4+ T cells sorted from blood. The subset is: CD45RA+ positively selected. Here the CDR3 reads CSVDPGRGSLKQYF. CDR3 coding DNA: TGCAGCGTGGACCCCGGCAGGGGGTCTCTGAAGCAGTACTTC.